The present T cell receptor (beta chain) was sequenced within a study of glioma-infiltrating T cells after dendritic cell vaccination. In the study overall: Patients received autologous tumor lysate-pulsed dendritic cell vaccination between about 2002 and 2013. Dendritic cell vaccine was injected intradermally three times, biweekly.

Broader study findings: Only a small number of patients had complete blood and tumor samples.

V trimming: 5 bases; J trimming: 1 base; junction bases outside the gene matches: 3. Germline V gene lookup returns CDR1 SGHNT and CDR2 YYREEE (reference sequence). This CDR3 has 14 residues. The time point here: after dendritic cell vaccination, including at tumor progression/relapse. The primer mix had 60 V beta and 13 J beta primers. TCRdb's copy holds only in-frame clones and misses some; the assay was immunoSEQ multiplex PCR. Here the sample spans over 65,000 clones, about 85% being singletons. With regard to this clone: Its target is not known.

The V and J genes are TRBV5-4 and TRBJ2-7, with 10 bases identical to TRBD1. The material was blood, obtained after dendritic cell vaccination. The sequence was collected from a human donor with glioblastoma. The CDR3 DNA follows: TGTGCCAGCAGTGCGGGACAGGGGTCCTACGAGCAGTACTTC. Protein: CASSAGQGSYEQYF.